Following are 21 T cell receptor beta chains from one sample sequenced in a study of CD4 T cells in relation to SARS-CoV-2 and coronaviruses. Unexposed donor CD4+ T cells date from 2011-2018, before the COVID-19 pandemic. The protocol was immunoSEQ multiplex PCR, while the TCRdb copy is restricted to in-frame clones and leaves out a portion. Found here are about 59,000 clones, roughly 85% of them singletons; the top ten hold under 1.5%. Source material: memory CD4+ T cells from PBMCs. The receptors shown here come from a human donor in good health.

This rearrangement joins TRBV5-1 to TRBJ1-1; the match to TRBD1 covers 7 bases. CDR1 is SGHRS, CDR2 YFSETQ, per germline. This CDR3 is 14 amino acids long. The V segment lost 2 bases and the J segment 0 bases; nucleotides outside the gene matches: 1. In DNA, the CDR3 is TGCGCCAGCAGCTTCACAGGGGTGAACACTGAAGCTTTCTTT. It translates to CASSFTGVNTEAFF.

V and J are TRBV4-2 and TRBJ2-3; perhaps TRBD1 as D (6 bases). The germline gives CDR1 LGHNA, CDR2 YNFKEQ. V shed 1 base and J shed 2 bases, with 13 bases lying between them. The CDR3 is made up of 16 amino acids. CDR3 nucleotides: TGTGCCAGCAGCCAAGCTCCTCAGGGGTCCACAGATACGCAGTATTTT. The encoded protein is CASSQAPQGSTDTQYF.

V usage is TRBV9 and J usage is TRBJ1-4, with TRBD1 matching over 10 bases. The V segment lost 0 bases and the J segment 7 bases; nucleotides outside the gene matches: 3. This CDR3 is 15 amino acids long. Germline V gene lookup returns CDR1 SGDLS and CDR2 YYNGEE. The CDR3 DNA reads as TGTGCCAGCAGCGTAGGCGGGACAGGGGTTGAAAAACTGTTTTTT. Protein: CASSVGGTGVEKLFF. The whole variable domain, filled in from reference TRBV9 and TRBJ1-4, reads DSGVTQTPKHLITATGQRVTLRCSPRSGDLSVYWYQQSLDQGLQFLIQYYNGEERAKGNILERFSAQQFPDLHSELNLSSLELGDSALYFCASSVGGTGVEKLFFGSGTQLSVL.

This chain joins TRBV5-1 and TRBJ1-4, with D perhaps TRBD1 (6 bases). The CDR3 loop spans 14 amino acids. CDR1 and CDR2 from the germline V gene are SGHRS and YFSETQ. V lost 5 bases to trimming and J lost 4 bases, with 12 bases between them. This chain's CDR3 is CASSLQGGNEKLFF. CDR3 bases: TGCGCCAGCAGTTTACAGGGTGGTAATGAAAAACTGTTTTTT.

This chain joins TRBV7-9 and TRBJ2-7; 9 bases line up with TRBD1. With 1 base clipped from V and 5 bases from J, the junction kept 12 bases outside the gene matches. This CDR3 spans 17 amino acids. Germline V gene lookup returns CDR1 SEHNR and CDR2 FQNEAQ (reference sequence). CDR3 in DNA: TGTGCCAGCAGCTTAGGTTTAGGGGGACAGGGTGACGACGAGCAGTACTTC. Amino acids: CASSLGLGGQGDDEQYF. The full variable domain, rest sourced from reference TRBV7-9 and TRBJ2-7, is DTGVSQNPRHKITKRGQNVTFRCDPISEHNRLYWYRQTLGQGPEFLTYFQNEAQLEKSRLLSDRFSAERPKGSFSTLEIQRTEQGDSAMYLCASSLGLGGQGDDEQYFGPGTRLTVT.

The chain uses TRBV15 and TRBJ1-1; 7 nucleotides line up with TRBD1. This CDR3 has 14 residues. The germline CDR1 and CDR2 sequences are LNHNV and YYDKDF (reference sequence). V gave up 5 bases and J gave up 3 bases; unmatched junction bases: 6. The CDR3 DNA follows: TGTGCCACCAGCCCCCAGGGGGGGTACACTGAAGCTTTCTTT. Amino acids: CATSPQGGYTEAFF.

The V call is TRBV18, the J call TRBJ2-7; the match to TRBD1 covers 11 bases. V shed 3 bases, J shed 7 bases, and the junction held 11 bases outside the gene matches. Germline CDR1 and CDR2: KGHSH and LQKENI. This CDR3 comprises 16 residues. The CDR3 here is CASSPSGQGGRHEQYF. The CDR3 nucleotides are TGTGCCAGCTCACCTTCGGGACAGGGGGGCCGCCATGAGCAGTACTTC.

A remark on this clone: Within the sample, other DNA sequences also encode this same CDR3. This chain links TRBV28 with TRBJ1-5, with 10 bases identical to TRBD1. CDR1 and CDR2 (germline): MDHEN, SYDVKM. After removal of 5 bases from V and 4 bases from J, the junction contained 2 bases not matched to a gene. CDR3 length: 14 residues. The CDR3 sequence is CASSPGQGNQPQHF. The CDR3 nucleotides read TGTGCCAGCAGTCCGGGACAGGGGAATCAGCCCCAGCATTTT.

The chain recombines TRBV5-1 with TRBJ2-3, with TRBD1 matching 7 bases. The V segment lost 4 bases and the J segment 0 bases; nucleotides outside the gene matches: 8. In germline, CDR1 is SGHRS, CDR2 YFSETQ. CDR3 length: 16 residues. CDR3 coding DNA: TGCGCCAGCAGCCGAGACAGGGATTCGAGCACAGATACGCAGTATTTT. Its translation: CASSRDRDSSTDTQYF.

J is TRBJ2-6 and V is TRBV28; D is possibly TRBD2 (5 bases). The V end was cut by 1 base, the J end by 2 bases, with 6 bases between. CDR1 and CDR2 (germline): MDHEN, SYDVKM. This CDR3 contains 15 residues. CDR3 bases: TGTGCCAGCAGTTTATCCGGGGCTGGGGCCAACGTCCTGACTTTC. This encodes CASSLSGAGANVLTF.

The J gene is TRBJ2-1, the V gene TRBV5-6; D call uncertain. The V gene lost 0 bases and the J gene lost 0 bases, with 7 bases spanning the gap. Germline lookup yields CDR1 SGHDT and CDR2 YYEEEE. The CDR3 totals 15 residues. CDR3 residues: CASSLVSFSYNEQFF. The CDR3, as DNA: TGTGCCAGCAGCTTGGTTTCTTTCTCCTACAATGAGCAGTTCTTC.

The chain's CDR3 is CASTRNVRGLGNEQFF. In nucleotides, the CDR3 is TGTGCCTCTACCCGAAACGTACGTGGCTTGGGCAATGAGCAGTTCTTC. J is TRBJ2-1 and V is TRBV27; D unclear. This CDR3 contains 16 residues. Trimming cost V 11 bases and J 6 bases, with 26 bases left between them. Germline V gives CDR1 MNHEY, CDR2 SMNVEV (reference sequence).

The rearrangement uses TRBV2 and TRBJ2-2; D may be TRBD2 (6 bases). Germline values: CDR1 SNHLY, CDR2 FYNNEI. The CDR3 is 15 amino acids. V gave up 4 bases and J gave up 0 bases, with 9 bases separating them. In DNA form, the CDR3 reads TGTGCCAGCAGTGTATCTAGCGCGAACACCGGGGAGCTGTTTTTT. Translated, it gives CASSVSSANTGELFF.

This chain joins TRBV9 and TRBJ1-3, with 11 bases that match TRBD1. Trimming took 2 bases from V and 0 from J; bases not matched to a gene: 4. The germline V gene encodes CDR1 SGDLS and CDR2 YYNGEE. This CDR3 spans 17 amino acids. CDR3 residues: CASSVGTGGVSGNTIYF. In DNA, the CDR3 is TGTGCCAGCAGCGTGGGGACAGGGGGAGTCTCTGGAAACACCATATATTTT.

V is TRBV28 and J is TRBJ1-2, with 10 bases that match TRBD1. Germline trimming cut 4 bases from V and 0 bases from J; bases unmatched to any gene: 5. Germline values: CDR1 MDHEN, CDR2 SYDVKM. The CDR3 loop spans 16 amino acids. The CDR3 is CASSSPGQGTNYGYTF. CDR3 DNA sequence: TGTGCCAGCAGTTCTCCGGGACAGGGGACTAACTATGGCTACACCTTC.

The rearrangement joins TRBV6-5 to TRBJ1-2; tentatively, D is TRBD1 (6 bases). This CDR3 has 15 amino acids. V was shortened by 8 bases and J by 4 bases, with 20 bases between the two germline ends. Per germline, CDR1 MNHEY and CDR2 SVGAGI. CDR3: CASSRSGGAGYGYTF. For the CDR3, the DNA is TGTGCCAGCTCCCGATCGGGGGGCGCGGGCTATGGCTACACCTTC.

This chain connects TRBV5-1 to TRBJ1-1; TRBD1 might be the D (6 bases). The CDR3 contains 14 residues. The germline V gene encodes CDR1 SGHRS and CDR2 YFSETQ. V gave up 3 bases and J gave up 5 bases, with 14 bases separating them. DNA of the CDR3: TGCGCCAGCAGCTCCGAGGGGGGCCAAACTGAAGCTTTCTTT. It encodes CASSSEGGQTEAFF. Full variable domain (remainder filled in from reference TRBV5-1 and TRBJ1-1): KAGVTQTPRYLIKTRGQQVTLSCSPISGHRSVSWYQQTPGQGLQFLFEYFSETQRNKGNFPGRFSGRQFSNSRSEMNVSTLELGDSALYLCASSSEGGQTEAFFGQGTRLTVV.

V and J are TRBV19 and TRBJ2-2; no clear D gene. V lost 6 bases and J 4 bases, leaving 18 bases between the germline ends. CDR3 size: 16 residues. Germline V gene lookup returns CDR1 LNHDA and CDR2 SQIVND (reference sequence). CDR3 residues: CASSPFARRVTGELFF. Here the CDR3 DNA reads TGTGCCAGTAGCCCCTTCGCGAGACGGGTCACCGGGGAGCTGTTTTTT.

The chain is built from TRBV7-8 and TRBJ2-5; 9 bases fit TRBD2. Trimming removed 0 bases from V and 1 base from J; junction bases left unmatched: 6. This CDR3 is 17 amino acids long. Looked up from germline, CDR1 is SGHVS and CDR2 is FQNEAQ. The DNA for the CDR3 is TGTGCCAGCAGCTTAGCCGTTAGACTAGCGGCCCAAGAGACCCAGTACTTC. Translated: CASSLAVRLAAQETQYF. The full variable domain, in which reference TRBV7-8 and TRBJ2-5 provide the parts outside the CDR3, is GAGVSQSPRYKVAKRGQDVALRCDPISGHVSLFWYQQALGQGPEFLTYFQNEAQLDKSGLPSDRFFAERPEGSVSTLKIQRTQQEDSAVYLCASSLAVRLAAQETQYFGPGTRLLVL.

In this sample, this clone turned up once. This chain uses TRBV28 with TRBJ1-4; D not resolved. With 6 bases removed from V and 8 bases from J, the gap between germline ends came to 16 bases. CDR1 and CDR2 from the germline V gene are MDHEN and SYDVKM. The CDR3 sequence is 14 residues long. Written as DNA, the CDR3 is TGTGCCAGCAGCCCGGGGAGTTCAAGGGAAAAACTGTTTTTT. Protein product: CASSPGSSREKLFF.

This clone was recorded a few times. The chain recombines TRBV5-5 with TRBJ2-7, with D perhaps TRBD1 or TRBD2 (6 bases each). V lost 4 bases, J lost 7 bases, and 15 bases lay in between. Germline V gives CDR1 SGHKS, CDR2 YYEKEE (reference sequence). The CDR3 spans 13 residues. The CDR3 spells CASSVQGTREQYF. The CDR3 DNA sequence: TGTGCCAGCAGCGTGCAGGGGACTCGAGAGCAGTACTTC.